This T cell receptor beta chain originates from a study of shared clonotypes between healthy human individuals. General observations from the study: Expectations were that clonotype sharing among donors would be affected by sequencing depth. In four donors, around 5.5% of naive CD4 clonotypes appeared in common.

This CDR3 comprises 15 residues. Germline CDR1 MNHEY, CDR2 SMNVEV (reference sequence). V dropped 6 bases and J dropped 2 bases, with 16 bases sitting between them. With regard to this clone: Its specificity is not known.

For every subset, genomic DNA was evenly distributed across several immunoSEQ plates. This table comes from immunoSEQ multiplex PCR, and its TCRdb copy is limited to in-frame clones, with some not included. Among over a million clones listed, roughly 74% were seen once. The specimen sequenced was memory CD4+ T cells from PBMCs. Sample subset: CD45RA-negative fraction. The receptor comes from a man in his late teens or twenties in good health. Some clones in this sample may be carry-over from other donors' samples. V and J are TRBV27 and TRBJ1-2; maybe TRBD1 (5 bases). The CDR3 reads CASSPLSGQNYGYTF. Written as DNA, the CDR3 is TGTGCCAGCAGCCCTCTCTCAGGGCAGAACTATGGCTACACCTTC.